Below, 14 T cell receptor beta chains from the same sample are listed, as sequenced in a study of beta chain features in type 1 diabetes. As every portion of the isolated RNA was reverse transcribed, the sequencing read expressed TCRB transcripts. Clones were sequenced by immunoSEQ multiplex PCR, and TCRdb holds only the in-frame ones, with some missing. The sample yields 130,000 to 150,000 clones, 10% seen once. The sequencing input was naive CD4+ T cells from blood. These receptor sequences come from a man aged 18 to 35 in good health.

This clone has just a few counts. The V gene is TRBV7-6, the J gene TRBJ2-1; D remains ambiguous. The V gene's germline CDR1 is SGHVS and CDR2 FNYEAQ. The germline V and J ends were trimmed by 6 bases and 1 base, with 7 bases remaining between them. The CDR3 has 13 residues. The CDR3 DNA follows: TGTGCCAGCAGTTACTATTCCTACAATGAGCAGTTCTTC. Amino acid sequence: CASSYYSYNEQFF.

The V call is TRBV9, the J call TRBJ2-7; D is unresolved. Germline CDR1 reads SGDLS; CDR2 reads YYNGEE. V shed 0 bases and J shed 4 bases, with 11 bases lying between them. This CDR3 has 14 residues. The DNA of the CDR3 is TGTGCCAGCAGCGTAGCTGCTAGTTTATACGAGCAGTACTTC. It specifies CASSVAASLYEQYF.

The V gene is TRBV4-1, the J gene TRBJ2-7, with TRBD1 identical over 10 bases. This CDR3 spans 16 amino acids. With V trimmed by 0 bases and J by 4 bases, 6 bases remained unmatched. Looked up from germline, CDR1 is MGHRA and CDR2 is YSYEKL. The chain's CDR3 is CASSQELTGGVYEQYF. The CDR3 DNA follows: TGCGCCAGCAGCCAAGAATTGACAGGGGGCGTTTACGAGCAGTACTTC.

This clone showed up just a few times. V gene TRBV11-2 combines with J gene TRBJ2-7; 7 bases agree with TRBD1. The J segment lost 4 bases and the V segment lost 1 base, leaving 13 bases of the junction unmatched. CDR3 length: 17 residues. Germline assignment: CDR1 SGHAT and CDR2 FQNNGV. CDR3 sequence: CASSLAPDRAASYEQYF. In DNA, the CDR3 is TGTGCCAGCAGCTTAGCCCCTGACAGGGCAGCGTCATACGAGCAGTACTTC.

DNA for the CDR3: TGTGCCAGCAGCTCCCCGGGACAGGGGTACAATGAGCAGTTCTTC. The encoded protein is CASSSPGQGYNEQFF. The V call is TRBV6-6, the J call TRBJ2-1; 10 nucleotides align to TRBD1. This CDR3 is built from 15 residues. After removal of 6 bases from V and 4 bases from J, the junction contained 6 bases not matched to a gene. Germline V gene lookup returns CDR1 MNHNY and CDR2 SVGAGI (reference sequence).

The rearrangement links TRBV28 to TRBJ2-7; 7 positions match TRBD1. Looked up from germline, CDR1 is MDHEN and CDR2 is SYDVKM. This CDR3 region has 16 residues. The J segment lost 3 bases and the V segment lost 6 bases, leaving 14 bases of the junction unmatched. The CDR3 reads CASRRFTGAPLYEQYF. The CDR3 DNA reads TGTGCCAGCAGACGATTCACAGGGGCCCCTCTCTACGAGCAGTACTTC.

The chain uses TRBV9 and TRBJ1-6; a possible D gene is TRBD1 (5 bases). The CDR3 loop spans 15 amino acids. V lost 0 bases to trimming and J lost 6 bases, with 10 bases between them. Germline values: CDR1 SGDLS, CDR2 YYNGEE. Written as DNA, the CDR3 is TGTGCCAGCAGCGTAGAGGGGCAGCGTAATTCACCCCTCCACTTT. Amino acids: CASSVEGQRNSPLHF.

This clone showed up just a few times. The rearrangement joins TRBV10-3 to TRBJ1-2, with D tentatively TRBD1 (5 bases). The CDR3 covers 12 residues. The germline V gene has CDR1 ENHRY and CDR2 SYGVKD. V was trimmed by 5 bases and J by 7 bases, leaving 11 bases between them. The CDR3 sequence is CAISKGVAGYTF. CDR3 in DNA: TGTGCCATCAGTAAAGGGGTGGCTGGCTACACCTTC.

This clone turned up a few times. The V gene is TRBV11-2, the J gene TRBJ1-1; 11 nucleotides match TRBD1. The CDR3 extends over 13 amino acids. CDR1 is SGHAT, CDR2 FQNNGV, per germline. Germline trimming cut 5 bases from V and 5 bases from J; bases unmatched to any gene: 1. The CDR3 loop reads CASSRDRGTEAFF. The DNA for the CDR3 is TGTGCCAGCAGCCGGGACAGGGGGACTGAAGCTTTCTTT.

This rearrangement joins TRBV29-1 to TRBJ1-4, with TRBD1 as a possible D gene (6 bases). This CDR3 is built from 13 residues. Deletions cut 1 base from V and 7 bases from J, with 10 bases between. In germline, CDR1 is SQVTM, CDR2 ANQGSEA. CDR3 sequence reads: CSVEGQGGEKLFF. For the CDR3, the DNA is TGCAGCGTTGAAGGCCAAGGGGGTGAAAAACTGTTTTTT.

The chain is built from TRBV6-1 and TRBJ1-4; D might be TRBD1 (6 bases). CDR3 length: 15 residues. Trimming took off 0 bases at V and 8 bases at J, with 13 bases between the two ends. Germline V gene data show CDR1 as MNHNS and CDR2 as SASEGT. The CDR3 DNA is TGTGCCAGCAGTGAAGCGTGGGGGGGGCGGGAAAAACTGTTTTTT. Translated, it gives CASSEAWGGREKLFF.

The chain couples TRBV11-2 to TRBJ2-3; 13 positions match TRBD2. CDR3 length: 17 residues. The junction had 10 bases not matched to a gene; V was cut back by 5 bases and J by 5 bases. CDR1 SGHAT and CDR2 FQNNGV come from the germline V gene. The CDR3: CASSARLAGGSKDTQYF. The CDR3 nucleotides read TGTGCCAGCAGCGCCCGACTAGCGGGGGGAAGTAAAGATACGCAGTATTTT.

This clone occurred a few times. This chain connects TRBV5-6 to TRBJ2-7; D remains unclear. The CDR3 runs 11 residues. The germline V gene has CDR1 SGHDT and CDR2 YYEEEE. V shed 4 bases and J shed 7 bases, with 9 bases lying between them. The CDR3 nucleotides read TGTGCCAGCAGCATTAGACAAGAGCAGTACTTC. Encoded protein: CASSIRQEQYF.

V gene TRBV2 combines with J gene TRBJ2-5; perhaps TRBD1 as D (6 bases). Germline assignment: CDR1 SNHLY and CDR2 FYNNEI. CDR3 length: 15 residues. The V end lost 6 bases, the J end lost 5 bases, and 19 bases lay between the germline ends. The DNA for the CDR3 is TGTGCCAGCAGGCAACAGGGCCAACCTCGGGAGACCCAGTACTTC. Translated, it gives CASRQQGQPRETQYF.